This T cell receptor beta chain comes out of a study of OX40 agonist ivuxolimab in advanced cancers. Background on the study: The study treated patients with ivuxolimab, an agonistic anti-OX40 (CD134) antibody. General study points: The study observed clonal expansion of CD4+ and CD8+ blood T cells by week 6 at 0.1 to 3.0 mg/kg.

The protocol was immunoSEQ multiplex PCR, while the TCRdb copy is restricted to in-frame clones and leaves out a portion. In the table there are about 100,000 clones, 80% to 95% of which are singletons. A note on this clone: The antigen is undetermined.

V dropped 4 bases and J dropped 5 bases, with 12 bases sitting between them. The CDR3 consists of 13 residues. CDR1 is SGHRS and CDR2 is YFSETQ in the germline V gene. The TCR sequence derives from an adult with an advanced solid tumor such as melanoma, head and neck, liver or kidney cancer. The gene calls are TRBV5-1 and TRBJ1-1; D may be TRBD1 (5 bases). Material: CD4+ or CD8+ T cells sorted from blood, obtained in a trial of the OX40 agonist ivuxolimab. The CDR3 loop is CASSPRGDTEAFF. DNA of the CDR3: TGCGCCAGCAGCCCTCGGGGGGATACTGAAGCTTTCTTT.